Following are 29 T cell receptor beta chains from one sample sequenced in a study of T-cell memory formation after mild COVID-19. TCRdb reanalysed the 5' RACE reads using MiXCR and keeps one entry per CDR3 protein. The sample lists 360,000 or so distinct CDR3 sequences; approximately 29% were seen once. What was sequenced was PBMCs or a T cell subset sorted from them (not recorded which). The receptors come from an adult woman who had mild COVID-19 (a few samples of this study predate the infection). Cell type and time point are not known.

V is TRBV12-3 or TRBV12-4 and J is TRBJ2-7; a weak D match, TRBD1 (5 bases). The germline V and J ends were trimmed by 5 bases and 5 bases, with 10 bases remaining between them. The CDR3 covers 12 residues. DNA for the CDR3: TGTGCCAGCAGTCCCAGGGTACACGAGCAGTACTTC. Its protein is CASSPRVHEQYF.

This clonotype was detected many times. The chain joins TRBV5-1 to TRBJ2-1; no clear D gene. CDR3 length: 13 amino acids. V shed 0 bases and J shed 3 bases, with 4 bases lying between them. Germline CDR1 SGHRS, CDR2 YFSETQ. Written as DNA, the CDR3 is TGCGCCAGCAGCTTGGCGAGCTACAATGAGCAGTTCTTC. Translating it yields CASSLASYNEQFF.

This clonotype has only a few counts. The chain is built from TRBV5-1 and TRBJ2-7; 9 nucleotides align to TRBD1. V shed 0 bases, J shed 4 bases, and the junction held 2 bases outside the gene matches. Germline V lookup: CDR1 SGHRS, CDR2 YFSETQ. CDR3 length: 14 residues. The CDR3 DNA follows: TGCGCCAGCAGCTTGGAGGACAGGGGATACGAGCAGTACTTC. Its protein is CASSLEDRGYEQYF.

The V call is TRBV9, the J call TRBJ2-1; tentative D call: TRBD2 (6 bases). This CDR3 comprises 12 residues. Germline assignment: CDR1 SGDLS and CDR2 YYNGEE. The ends were cut back, 3 bases at V and 12 bases at J, with 13 bases in the middle. Written as DNA, the CDR3 is TGTGCCAGCAGCGCTTCTGGAGGGCCGCAGTTCTTC. Translation gives CASSASGGPQFF.

The rearrangement links TRBV29-1 to TRBJ2-7; a possible D gene is TRBD1 (6 bases). Trimming took 2 bases from V and 3 from J, leaving 17 bases between them. The CDR3 totals 15 residues. CDR1 and CDR2 from the germline V gene are SQVTM and ANQGSEA. CDR3 in amino acids: CSVEWVQGYFYEQYF. DNA for the CDR3: TGCAGCGTTGAATGGGTACAGGGTTACTTCTACGAGCAGTACTTC.

This clonotype was counted between two and nine times. The chain joins TRBV7-3 to TRBJ2-3, with a possible D match to TRBD2 (6 bases). There are 14 residues in the CDR3. V was shortened by 5 bases and J by 9 bases, with 18 bases between the two germline ends. Germline V gives CDR1 SGHTA, CDR2 FQGTGA. In DNA, the CDR3 is TGTGCCAGCAGCCCTGACGTACTAGCAGGGACGCAGTATTTT. As protein: CASSPDVLAGTQYF.

The table lists this clonotype with a few counts. The J gene is TRBJ2-3, the V gene TRBV5-1; D remains ambiguous. Trimming took off 4 bases at V and 1 base at J, with 13 bases between the two ends. This CDR3 has 15 residues. Germline V gene lookup returns CDR1 SGHRS and CDR2 YFSETQ. CDR3 residues: CASSLWDGGTDTQYF. CDR3 nucleotides: TGCGCCAGCAGCCTATGGGATGGGGGCACAGATACGCAGTATTTT.

Written as DNA, the CDR3 is TGTGCCAGCAGTTTACACAGGGCGAACACCGGGGAGCTGTTTTTT. Encoded protein: CASSLHRANTGELFF. The chain uses TRBV12-3 or TRBV12-4 and TRBJ2-2; possible D gene TRBD1, 6 bases. Trimming pared 2 bases from V and 0 bases from J, leaving 7 bases between. CDR3 length: 15 amino acids.

This sequence joins TRBV12-5 and TRBJ2-7, with 14 positions matching TRBD2. CDR3 size: 17 residues. V shed 2 bases and J 6 bases; nucleotides not matched to a gene: 9. The germline V gene has CDR1 LGHNT and CDR2 FRNRAP. The CDR3 sequence is CASGLPRLAGGIIEQYF. The CDR3 DNA reads TGTGCTAGTGGTTTGCCGAGACTAGCGGGAGGGATTATCGAGCAGTACTTC.

J is TRBJ2-7 and V is TRBV6-5; 15 bases map to TRBD2. This CDR3 spans 17 amino acids. Germline V CDR1 and CDR2: MNHEY, SVGAGI. V shed 8 bases, J shed 2 bases, and the junction held 10 bases outside the gene matches. CDR3 DNA sequence: TGTGCCAGCGAAACCGGACTAGCGGGAGGGCGTCCCTACGAGCAGTACTTC. This codes for CASETGLAGGRPYEQYF.

This clonotype turned up a few times. The chain recombines TRBV30 with TRBJ2-1; D uncertain. The CDR3 is 11 residues long. Trimming took off 4 bases at V and 3 bases at J, with 4 bases between the two ends. The V gene's germline CDR1 is GTSNPN and CDR2 SVGIG (reference sequence). In DNA form, the CDR3 reads TGTGCCTGGAAGGGCTACAATGAGCAGTTCTTC. Amino acids: CAWKGYNEQFF.

This clonotype has just a few counts. The chain carries TRBV15 and TRBJ2-3; D not resolved. This CDR3 is 15 amino acids long. V shed 0 bases and J shed 2 bases, with 9 bases lying between them. The germline V gene has CDR1 LNHNV and CDR2 YYDKDF (reference sequence). The CDR3 loop is CATSREVKNTDTQYF. Written as DNA, the CDR3 is TGTGCCACCAGCAGAGAGGTCAAGAACACAGATACGCAGTATTTT.

The chain employs TRBV4-3 and TRBJ2-7; 15 positions match TRBD2. The CDR3 consists of 16 residues. Looked up from germline, CDR1 is LGHNA and CDR2 is YSLEER. The V and J ends lost 3 bases and 6 bases, in that order; junction bases with no gene match: 6. DNA of the CDR3: TGCGCCAGCAGCCACAACCGGGGACTAGCGGGAGGCGAGCAGTACTTC. Its protein product is CASSHNRGLAGGEQYF.

The gene calls are TRBV12-5 and TRBJ2-2, with 12 bases lining up with TRBD2. CDR1 LGHNT and CDR2 FRNRAP come from the germline V gene. There are 20 residues in the CDR3. Losses at the gene ends were 0 bases for V and 3 bases for J; bases not matched to a gene: 11. The CDR3 nucleotides are TGTGCTAGTGGTTTGGTACGGCTAGCGGGAGGGCCGGAGGACACCGGGGAGCTGTTTTTT. Amino acid sequence: CASGLVRLAGGPEDTGELFF. The full variable domain, completed using reference TRBV12-5 and TRBJ2-2, is DARVTQTPRHKVTEMGQEVTMRCQPILGHNTVFWYRQTMMQGLELLAYFRNRAPLDDSGMPKDRFSAEMPDATLATLKIQPSEPRDSAVYFCASGLVRLAGGPEDTGELFFGEGSRLTVL.

This clonotype showed up just a few times. CDR3 amino acids: CASSGGQGRGEKLFF. DNA of the CDR3: TGTGCCAGCAGTGGCGGACAGGGAAGGGGTGAAAAACTGTTTTTT. The rearrangement joins TRBV6-5 to TRBJ1-4; TRBD1 matches at 8 bases. In germline, CDR1 is MNHEY, CDR2 SVGAGI. Losses at the gene ends were 5 bases for V and 7 bases for J; bases not matched to a gene: 9. The CDR3 runs to 15 residues.

The sample holds one count of this clonotype. The CDR3 spells CASSQGKTQYF. CDR3 DNA: TGTGCCAGCAGCCAAGGAAAGACCCAGTACTTC. The rearrangement joins TRBV14 to TRBJ2-5; no clear D. Germline loops: CDR1 SGHDN, CDR2 FVKESK. V gave up 1 base and J gave up 6 bases, with 3 bases separating them. The CDR3 is 11 amino acids. Full variable domain (outside the CDR3, taken from reference TRBV14 and TRBJ2-5): EAGVTQFPSHSVIEKGQTVTLRCDPISGHDNLYWYRRVMGKEIKFLLHFVKESKQDESGMPNNRFLAERTGGTYSTLKVQPAELEDSGVYFCASSQGKTQYFGPGTRLLVL.

The chain employs TRBV18 and TRBJ2-2, with TRBD2 as a possible D gene (5 bases). The V gene lost 4 bases and the J gene lost 7 bases, with 7 bases spanning the gap. CDR1 is KGHSH and CDR2 is LQKENI in the germline V gene. The CDR3 spans 12 residues. The CDR3 is CASSRRIGELFF. The CDR3 DNA sequence: TGTGCCAGCTCACGGAGGATCGGGGAGCTGTTTTTT.

The gene calls are TRBV30 and TRBJ1-1; D remains ambiguous. The CDR3 covers 12 residues. The V end was cut by 4 bases, the J end by 1 base, with 7 bases between. CDR1 GTSNPN and CDR2 SVGIG come from the germline V gene (reference sequence). The CDR3 loop is CAWIQTNTEAFF. CDR3 DNA: TGTGCCTGGATCCAGACGAACACTGAAGCTTTCTTT. Complete variable domain (other parts from reference TRBV30 and TRBJ1-1): SQTIHQWPATLVQPVGSPLSLECTVEGTSNPNLYWYRQAAGRGLQLLFYSVGIGQISSEVPQNLSASRPQDRQFILSSKKLLLSDSGFYLCAWIQTNTEAFFGQGTRLTVV.

The rearrangement uses TRBV7-3 and TRBJ1-1, with D perhaps TRBD1 (5 bases). Germline CDR1 is SGHTA and CDR2 is FQGTGA. The CDR3 is 16 amino acids. The V end lost 0 bases, the J end lost 1 base, and 12 bases lay between the germline ends. The CDR3 spells CASSLTVRGENTEAFF. The CDR3 DNA follows: TGTGCCAGCAGCTTAACAGTGCGAGGGGAGAACACTGAAGCTTTCTTT.

This clonotype was seen a few times. The chain couples TRBV29-1 to TRBJ2-3; TRBD2 matches at 11 bases. CDR1 and CDR2 (germline): SQVTM, ANQGSEA. V lost 3 bases and J lost 7; bases outside the gene matches: 9. This CDR3 has 15 amino acids. The CDR3 loop is CSVDSGTSGLHTQYF. The CDR3 DNA sequence: TGCAGCGTTGACAGTGGGACTAGCGGCCTGCATACGCAGTATTTT.

This clonotype was observed a few times. V is TRBV12-3 or TRBV12-4 and J is TRBJ2-5; D is perhaps TRBD1 (7 bases). Trimming removed 6 bases at V and 3 bases at J, with 17 bases between. This CDR3 comprises 15 residues. This chain's CDR3 is CASSSFGGTEETQYF. CDR3 nucleotide sequence: TGTGCCAGCAGCAGTTTTGGGGGGACAGAAGAGACCCAGTACTTC.

At least ten counts were recorded for this clonotype. The V gene is TRBV4-2, the J gene TRBJ2-2; possibly TRBD2 for D (6 bases). CDR3 size: 15 residues. Germline V lookup: CDR1 LGHNA, CDR2 YNFKEQ. The ends were cut back, 1 base at V and 7 bases at J, with 13 bases in the middle. The CDR3 is CASSQVDRESGELFF. In nucleotides, the CDR3 is TGTGCCAGCAGCCAAGTAGACCGGGAGAGCGGGGAGCTGTTTTTT.

V gene TRBV7-9 combines with J gene TRBJ2-5, with 9 bases identical to TRBD1. CDR1 SEHNR and CDR2 FQNEAQ come from the germline V gene (reference sequence). V was pared by 3 bases and J by 4 bases, with 9 bases of the junction left unmatched. The CDR3 is 16 amino acids. CDR3 in DNA: TGTGCCAGCAGCTTCAGGGGACAGGGCTCAGGAGAGACCCAGTACTTC. Its translation: CASSFRGQGSGETQYF.

The chain joins TRBV20-1 to TRBJ1-5; maybe TRBD1 (6 bases). CDR1 is DFQATT, CDR2 SNEGSKA, per germline (reference sequence). The CDR3 length is 17 residues. Trimming stripped 0 bases from V and 3 bases from J, with 18 bases between. Written as DNA, the CDR3 is TGCAGTGCTAGAGATAGCCAACAGGGTACTAACAATCAGCCCCAGCATTTT. It encodes CSARDSQQGTNNQPQHF.

The chain is built from TRBV2 and TRBJ1-2; no clear D gene. Germline CDR1 is SNHLY and CDR2 is FYNNEI. The CDR3 length is 15 residues. V gave up 3 bases and J gave up 3 bases, with 14 bases separating them. CDR3 protein: CASSEWEGSHYGYTF. The CDR3, as DNA: TGTGCCAGCAGTGAGTGGGAGGGAAGTCACTATGGCTACACCTTC.

The CDR3 loop reads CASSLAGDVYGYTF. As DNA, the CDR3 is TGTGCCAGCAGCCTTGCAGGGGACGTCTATGGCTACACCTTC. The V and J genes are TRBV7-8 and TRBJ1-2; D possibly corresponds to TRBD1 (6 bases). Between the trimmed V and J ends, which lost 5 bases and 4 bases, there was a span of 14 bases. This CDR3 has 14 residues. Germline loops: CDR1 SGHVS, CDR2 FQNEAQ.

The J gene is TRBJ2-2, the V gene TRBV20-1; D not certain. Deletions cut 5 bases from V and 5 bases from J, with 12 bases between. Germline CDR1 is DFQATT and CDR2 is SNEGSKA (reference sequence). The CDR3 runs to 13 residues. This chain's CDR3 is CSAPFFETGELFF. DNA for the CDR3: TGCAGTGCTCCCTTCTTTGAGACCGGGGAGCTGTTTTTT.

This chain uses TRBV12-3 or TRBV12-4 with TRBJ1-4, with D possibly TRBD1 on 6 matching bases. The CDR3 consists of 14 residues. V lost 6 bases to trimming and J lost 5 bases, with 13 bases between them. The DNA of the CDR3 is TGTGCCAGCAGGGGGGACATACTAAATGAAAAACTGTTTTTT. Amino acids: CASRGDILNEKLFF.

This sequence joins TRBV30 and TRBJ1-2; the match to TRBD1 covers 9 bases. There are 14 residues in the CDR3. CDR1 GTSNPN and CDR2 SVGIG come from the germline V gene (reference sequence). J lost 7 bases, V lost 2 bases, and 8 bases had no gene match. The CDR3 coding sequence is TGTGCCTGGAGTACAGGACAGGGGAAAGGTGGCTACACCTTC. Amino acids: CAWSTGQGKGGYTF. Complete variable domain (other parts from reference TRBV30 and TRBJ1-2): SQTIHQWPATLVQPVGSPLSLECTVEGTSNPNLYWYRQAAGRGLQLLFYSVGIGQISSEVPQNLSASRPQDRQFILSSKKLLLSDSGFYLCAWSTGQGKGGYTFGSGTRLTVV.